This T cell receptor (beta chain) was obtained from a study of Graves' ophthalmopathy and Graves' hyperthyroidism. Clinical symptoms, serum thyroxine, TRAb, thyroid ultrasound and orbital computed tomography determined diagnosis. Amplification from RNA transcripts yielded the TCR beta CDR3 regions. An initial RT-PCR round employing HTBI primers preceded a second-round multiplex PCR. One entry per CDR3 protein, called by TCRdb with MiXCR from the multiplex PCR reads. Here the sample spans a few hundred thousand distinct CDR3 sequences, 18% being singletons. The germline CDR1 and CDR2 sequences are MNHEY and SVGEGT. This CDR3 region has 16 residues. With V trimmed by 5 bases and J by 3 bases, 7 bases remained unmatched. This clonotype was seen at least ten times.

J is TRBJ2-3 and V is TRBV6-2 or TRBV6-3; 11 nucleotides line up with TRBD2. The receptor comes from a woman aged 18-29 years with Graves' ophthalmopathy. Sequenced material: peripheral blood. CDR3 amino acids: CASSPRLAGRTDTQYF. The DNA of the CDR3 is TGTGCCAGCAGTCCCCGACTAGCGGGGAGAACAGATACGCAGTATTTT.